The 27 T cell receptor beta chains below were found in one sample sequenced in a study of blood T cell repertoires in COVID-19. Profiling relied on immunoSEQ multiplex PCR, and the TCRdb table lists in-frame clones only, not all of them. The data hold about 74,000 clones, with around 90% observed a single time. The sequenced sample was peripheral blood. All receptors derive from a woman older than 75 with active or convalescent COVID-19.

The V call is TRBV3-1 (or the pseudogene TRBV3-2), the J call TRBJ2-2; D is unclear. This CDR3 has 15 residues. The V gene's germline CDR1 is LGHDT and CDR2 YNNKEL (reference sequence). V lost 5 bases and J lost 2, with 12 bases in between. The CDR3 sequence: CASSGGPINTGELFF. In nucleotides, the CDR3 is TGTGCCAGCAGCGGTGGGCCCATAAACACCGGGGAGCTGTTTTTT.

This chain links TRBV5-4 with TRBJ1-6, with 9 bases identical to TRBD1. V was pared by 0 bases and J by 7 bases, with 5 bases of the junction left unmatched. The CDR3 loop spans 16 amino acids. Germline V gene data show CDR1 as SGHNT and CDR2 as YYREEE (reference sequence). This chain's CDR3 is CASSLGGTGLNSPLHF. In DNA form, the CDR3 reads TGTGCCAGCAGCTTGGGGGGGACAGGGTTGAATTCACCCCTCCACTTT.

The CDR3 coding sequence is TGCGCCAGCAGCTTGTCTGTGACAGAGTCAGGCTACACCTTC. Amino acid sequence: CASSLSVTESGYTF. The chain employs TRBV5-1 and TRBJ1-2, with a weak D call TRBD1 (5 bases). Per the germline V gene, CDR1 is SGHRS and CDR2 is YFSETQ. Trimming cost V 1 base and J 8 bases, with 15 bases left between them. This CDR3 comprises 14 residues.

The chain joins TRBV5-4 to TRBJ2-7; 8 bases line up with TRBD1. Germline V lookup: CDR1 SGHNT, CDR2 YYREEE (reference sequence). The CDR3 spans 12 residues. Germline trimming cut 4 bases from V and 11 bases from J; bases unmatched to any gene: 8. The DNA for the CDR3 is TGTGCCAGCAGCCTGGACAGGGTGGTTGAGTACTTC. As protein: CASSLDRVVEYF.

This chain uses TRBV2 with TRBJ1-1, with 10 bases fitting TRBD1. The length of the CDR3 is 14 residues. Germline V gene sequence: CDR1 SNHLY, CDR2 FYNNEI. V shed 6 bases and J 7 bases; nucleotides not matched to a gene: 8. The CDR3 region has the DNA TGTGCCAGCAGAGGGGACAGGGGAGGCGGTGAAGCTTTCTTT. Protein: CASRGDRGGGEAFF. Based on the CDR3 plus reference TRBV2 and TRBJ1-1, the full variable domain is EPEVTQTPSHQVTQMGQEVILRCVPISNHLYFYWYRQILGQKVEFLVSFYNNEISEKSEIFDDQFSVERPDGSNFTLKIRSTKLEDSAMYFCASRGDRGGGEAFFGQGTRLTVV.

The chain employs TRBV3-1 (or the pseudogene TRBV3-2) and TRBJ1-1; possibly TRBD1 for D (5 bases). The CDR3 consists of 14 residues. V lost 0 bases to trimming and J lost 6 bases, with 11 bases between them. CDR1 is LGHDT, CDR2 YNNKEL, per germline (reference sequence). CDR3: CASSQEHGGAEAFF. The CDR3 DNA reads as TGTGCCAGCAGCCAAGAGCACGGGGGGGCTGAAGCTTTCTTT.

The chain recombines TRBV19 with TRBJ1-5; 8 nucleotides line up with TRBD1. Trimming took 6 bases from V and 5 from J; bases not matched to a gene: 12. The CDR3 sequence is 16 residues long. Germline V gene sequence: CDR1 LNHDA, CDR2 SQIVND (reference sequence). CDR3 nucleotide sequence: TGTGCCAGTAGCCTAGGGACAGGCTCGTGGCATCAGCCCCAGCATTTT. Protein: CASSLGTGSWHQPQHF. The variable domain in full, completed from reference TRBV19 and TRBJ1-5, reads DGGITQSPKYLFRKEGQNVTLSCEQNLNHDAMYWYRQDPGQGLRLIYYSQIVNDFQKGDIAEGYSVSREKKESFPLTVTSAQKNPTAFYLCASSLGTGSWHQPQHFGDGTRLSIL.

The V and J genes are TRBV18 and TRBJ1-5, with 9 bases matching TRBD1. The junction had 7 bases not matched to a gene; V was cut back by 5 bases and J by 5 bases. Germline V gene data show CDR1 as KGHSH and CDR2 as LQKENI. This CDR3 comprises 15 residues. The CDR3 region is CASSSRDRGYQPQHF. The CDR3 region has the DNA TGTGCCAGCTCATCCCGTGACAGGGGGTATCAGCCCCAGCATTTT.

The chain combines TRBV7-9 with TRBJ1-2; 9 bases agree with TRBD1. Germline V CDR1 and CDR2: SEHNR, FQNEAQ (reference sequence). The CDR3 runs to 14 residues. The ends lost 5 bases at V and 5 bases at J; junction bases unmatched: 6. The CDR3 reads CASSRGDRAYGYTF. DNA for the CDR3: TGTGCCAGCAGCCGTGGGGACAGGGCGTATGGCTACACCTTC.

The CDR3 coding sequence is TGTGCCAGCAGCTTCGGGACTTTCACTGAAGCTTTCTTT. This encodes CASSFGTFTEAFF. V gene TRBV7-2 combines with J gene TRBJ1-1; D possibly corresponds to TRBD1 (5 bases). The CDR3 has 13 amino acids. Trimming took 3 bases from V and 4 from J, leaving 9 bases between them. Looked up from germline, CDR1 is SGHTA and CDR2 is FQGNSA.

The chain couples TRBV29-1 to TRBJ1-2; tentative D call: TRBD1 (5 bases). Germline CDR1 and CDR2: SQVTM and ANQGSEA. The CDR3 length is 16 residues. Trimming took off 4 bases at V and 4 bases at J, with 22 bases between the two ends. The DNA of the CDR3 is TGCAGCGTTGGCCCTCTAGCGGGGGAAAGACGCTATGGCTACACCTTC. This encodes CSVGPLAGERRYGYTF.

Only a few counts were recorded for this clone. The chain is built from TRBV6-5 and TRBJ1-2; 9 nucleotides agree with TRBD1. CDR3 size: 12 residues. Trimming took 6 bases from V and 8 from J; bases not matched to a gene: 4. Germline V gene data show CDR1 as MNHEY and CDR2 as SVGAGI. CDR3: CASSRGTGGYTF. The CDR3 DNA reads as TGTGCCAGCAGCCGGGGGACAGGGGGCTACACCTTC.

This chain links TRBV18 with TRBJ1-4; possibly TRBD1 for D (6 bases). The CDR3 contains 16 residues. V was trimmed by 1 base and J by 4 bases, leaving 13 bases between them. Germline CDR1 reads KGHSH; CDR2 reads LQKENI. In DNA, the CDR3 is TGTGCCAGCTCACCACAGGGTCAGGGGAGTAATGAAAAACTGTTTTTT. Translated, it gives CASSPQGQGSNEKLFF.

The sample holds one count of this clone. This chain joins TRBV4-1 and TRBJ2-1, with 12 bases lining up with TRBD2. Germline loops: CDR1 MGHRA, CDR2 YSYEKL. Unmatched junction bases numbered 2, after V lost 0 bases and J lost 5 bases. This CDR3 contains 16 residues. Here the CDR3 DNA reads TGCGCCAGCAGCCAAGATAGACTAGCGGGGGACAATGAGCAGTTCTTC. It is translated as CASSQDRLAGDNEQFF.

CDR3 amino acids: CAISEGQSYNSPLHF. Written as DNA, the CDR3 is TGTGCCATCAGTGAGGGACAATCCTATAATTCACCCCTCCACTTT. The chain has TRBV10-3 and TRBJ1-6, with D possibly TRBD1 on 5 matching bases. Between the trimmed V and J ends, which lost 2 bases and 1 base, there was a span of 6 bases. Germline loops: CDR1 ENHRY, CDR2 SYGVKD. This CDR3 is built from 15 residues.

The count of this clone is one. V and J are TRBV7-6 and TRBJ2-7, with D perhaps TRBD2 (6 bases). The CDR3 loop spans 15 amino acids. V was pared by 1 base and J by 5 bases, with 15 bases between. Germline V gene lookup returns CDR1 SGHVS and CDR2 FNYEAQ. The chain's CDR3 is CASSLEGGSYNEQYF. DNA of the CDR3: TGTGCCAGCAGCTTAGAAGGAGGGTCATATAACGAGCAGTACTTC.

V is TRBV4-1 and J is TRBJ2-5; 12 bases map to TRBD2. CDR3 size: 21 residues. Germline CDR1 reads MGHRA; CDR2 reads YSYEKL. The ends lost 6 bases at V and 5 bases at J; junction bases unmatched: 25. The CDR3 bases are TGCGCCAGCAGTCAAAAGCCGGGACTAGCGGGCTCCCGTGGATCGTTGGAGACCCAGTACTTC. Translated, it gives CASSQKPGLAGSRGSLETQYF.

This chain uses TRBV11-1 with TRBJ1-2, with a tentative D call TRBD1 (5 bases). The CDR3 contains 16 residues. The V gene's germline CDR1 is SGHAT and CDR2 FQDESV (reference sequence). V lost 5 bases and J 0 bases, leaving 16 bases between the germline ends. The CDR3 here is CASSPKGDSPNYGYTF. The CDR3 DNA reads TGTGCCAGCAGCCCTAAGGGCGACAGTCCTAACTATGGCTACACCTTC. The complete variable domain, with remaining parts taken from reference TRBV11-1 and TRBJ1-2, reads EAEVAQSPRYKITEKSQAVAFWCDPISGHATLYWYRQILGQGPELLVQFQDESVVDDSQLPKDRFSAERLKGVDSTLKIQPAELGDSAMYLCASSPKGDSPNYGYTFGSGTRLTVV.

This chain's CDR3 is CASSQVPSAEAFF. CDR3 coding DNA: TGTGCCAGCAGCCAAGTACCTTCGGCTGAAGCTTTCTTT. V usage is TRBV3-1 (or the pseudogene TRBV3-2) and J usage is TRBJ1-1; no firm D call. This CDR3 region has 13 residues. Germline CDR1 LGHDT, CDR2 YNNKEL (reference sequence). Trimming took 1 base from V and 6 from J, leaving 9 bases between them.

The gene calls are TRBV6-5 and TRBJ2-6, with D maybe TRBD1 (5 bases). CDR3 length: 13 amino acids. Deletions cut 7 bases from V and 3 bases from J, with 7 bases between. Germline CDR1 and CDR2: MNHEY and SVGAGI. The chain's CDR3 is CASTRDGANVLTF. DNA of the CDR3: TGTGCCAGCACCAGGGATGGGGCCAACGTCCTGACTTTC.

V and J are TRBV6-5 and TRBJ1-6; no definite D call. Deletions cut 4 bases from V and 4 bases from J, with 5 bases between. The CDR3 is made up of 13 amino acids. CDR1 is MNHEY and CDR2 is SVGAGI in the germline V gene. The CDR3 reads CASSSSYNSPLHF. CDR3 sequence (DNA): TGTGCCAGCAGTTCATCATATAATTCACCCCTCCACTTT.

The V gene is TRBV5-1, the J gene TRBJ2-1; 9 nucleotides match TRBD2. V trimming: 4 bases; J trimming: 9 bases; junction bases outside the gene matches: 14. Germline V lookup: CDR1 SGHRS, CDR2 YFSETQ. This CDR3 has 16 residues. CDR3: CASSLRGGGAYGEQFF. As DNA, the CDR3 is TGCGCCAGCAGCCTCCGGGGCGGGGGGGCATATGGTGAGCAGTTCTTC.

CDR3 protein: CASSQVRPRSTEAFF. The CDR3 coding sequence is TGTGCCAGCAGCCAAGTAAGGCCTAGGAGCACTGAAGCTTTCTTT. J is TRBJ1-1 and V is TRBV14; D is unclear. The CDR3 is 15 amino acids. Deletions cut 1 base from V and 4 bases from J, with 13 bases between. Germline CDR1 reads SGHDN; CDR2 reads FVKESK.

The J gene is TRBJ2-7, the V gene TRBV11-2; 10 bases align to TRBD2. The CDR3 contains 16 residues. Looked up from germline, CDR1 is SGHAT and CDR2 is FQNNGV. J lost 4 bases, V lost 0 bases, and 6 bases had no gene match. The DNA for the CDR3 is TGTGCCAGCAGCTTAGAAACTAGCGGGGCTCTATACGAGCAGTACTTC. Translation: CASSLETSGALYEQYF.

This chain connects TRBV7-2 to TRBJ2-1, with TRBD2 matching 13 bases. Germline trimming cut 5 bases from V and 4 bases from J; bases unmatched to any gene: 8. CDR3 length equals 17 residues. CDR1 and CDR2 (germline): SGHTA, FQGNSA. The CDR3, as DNA: TGTGCCAGCAGCCAACTAGCGGGGGGGCCCCCTTACAATGAGCAGTTCTTC. It encodes CASSQLAGGPPYNEQFF.

V usage is TRBV7-2 and J usage is TRBJ2-5; TRBD1 is a possible D gene (6 bases). The ends were cut back, 1 base at V and 5 bases at J, with 14 bases in the middle. The CDR3 length is 15 residues. CDR1 and CDR2 (germline): SGHTA, FQGNSA. The DNA of the CDR3 is TGTGCCAGCAGCTTAGTGTCAGGGGTAGCGGAGACCCAGTACTTC. Translating it yields CASSLVSGVAETQYF. The full variable domain, its missing parts supplied by reference TRBV7-2 and TRBJ2-5, is GAGVSQSPSNKVTEKGKDVELRCDPISGHTALYWYRQSLGQGLEFLIYFQGNSAPDKSGLPSDRFSAERTGGSVSTLTIQRTQQEDSAVYLCASSLVSGVAETQYFGPGTRLLVL.

This clone was counted once. The chain carries TRBV2 and TRBJ1-1; 9 bases align to TRBD1. Germline V lookup: CDR1 SNHLY, CDR2 FYNNEI. V trimming: 4 bases; J trimming: 6 bases; junction bases outside the gene matches: 6. CDR3 length: 14 amino acids. CDR3 bases: TGTGCCAGCAGTGGGGGACAGGGAAACTCTGAAGCTTTCTTT. The encoded protein is CASSGGQGNSEAFF.